This T cell receptor beta chain emerged from a study of PD-1 blockade in classical Hodgkin lymphoma. Broader study findings: Nivolumab initiated under 1 year post-ASCT led to patient exclusion.

CDR3 length equals 15 residues. V lost 3 bases, J lost 0 bases, and 1 base stayed unmatched. CDR1 is SGHTA and CDR2 is FQGNSA in the germline V gene. Remarks on this clone: The antigen remains undetermined.

Time point denoted: cycle 4 day 1 (C4D1), after 6 weeks of nivolumab. Every patient experienced relapse after autologous stem cell transplantation, and brentuximab vedotin exposure varied. Assay: immunoSEQ multiplex PCR; the TCRdb copy retains only in-frame clones and omits some. The sample gives about 44,000 clones, around 64% of which show up once; 3% to 3.5% is in the top ten. This clonotype originated in a human donor with classical Hodgkin lymphoma. The J gene is TRBJ2-1, the V gene TRBV7-2; 8 bases are a match to TRBD2. Sequencing was performed on peripheral blood mononuclear cells (PBMCs), taken before the fourth cycle of nivolumab. The CDR3 loop is CASSLSGSSYNEQFF. CDR3 coding DNA: TGTGCCAGCAGCTTGAGCGGGAGCTCCTACAATGAGCAGTTCTTC. The full variable domain, its missing parts supplied by reference TRBV7-2 and TRBJ2-1, is GAGVSQSPSNKVTEKGKDVELRCDPISGHTALYWYRQSLGQGLEFLIYFQGNSAPDKSGLPSDRFSAERTGGSVSTLTIQRTQQEDSAVYLCASSLSGSSYNEQFFGPGTRLTVL.